The 18 T cell receptor beta chains given below trace back to one sample, sequenced in a study of human T cells and chemical hapten exposure. Noted time point: pre-sensitization, week 0. Treatment: therapeutic diphenylcyclopropenone sensitization with weekly scalp DPC. TCRdb reprocessed the RACE reads via MiXCR and lists one record per CDR3 protein. The sample includes around 300,000 distinct CDR3 sequences, roughly 7.4% of them seen just once. The specimen was whole blood, collected in connection with sensitization to the hapten diphenylcyclopropenone (DPC). Receptors originate from a man between 18 and 35 years old with alopecia areata. Some clones in this sample may be carry-over from other donors' samples.

The chain has TRBV15 and TRBJ2-3, with 10 bases matching TRBD2. Germline loops: CDR1 LNHNV, CDR2 YYDKDF (reference sequence). The CDR3 covers 15 residues. V lost 4 bases to trimming and J lost 4 bases; unmatched junction nucleotides: 5. CDR3 residues: CATSILAGSADTQYF. The CDR3 DNA follows: TGTGCCACCAGCATACTAGCGGGGAGCGCAGATACGCAGTATTTT.

Only a few counts were recorded for this clonotype. The CDR3 DNA is TGTGCCAGCAGTTTTATCGCGGAGGTGTACCAAGAGACCCAGTACTTC. Translating gives CASSFIAEVYQETQYF. This sequence joins TRBV12-3 or TRBV12-4 and TRBJ2-5; TRBD2 is a possible D gene (5 bases). The length of the CDR3 is 16 residues. Trimming left V 3 bases short and J 0 bases short, with 14 bases between.

This clonotype was observed a few times. The V call is TRBV10-3, the J call TRBJ1-1; D is possibly TRBD1 (5 bases). The length of the CDR3 is 12 residues. V dropped 10 bases and J dropped 2 bases, with 11 bases sitting between them. Germline V gives CDR1 ENHRY, CDR2 SYGVKD. The CDR3 is CATPWDNTEAFF. The CDR3 region has the DNA TGTGCCACCCCATGGGACAACACTGAAGCTTTCTTT.

The chain is built from TRBV6-2 or TRBV6-3 and TRBJ2-7; D may be TRBD2 (5 bases). This CDR3 has 13 residues. Germline values: CDR1 MNHEY, CDR2 SVGEGT. The V and J ends lost 0 bases and 4 bases respectively, with 7 bases between them. This chain's CDR3 is CASSYSRVYEQYV. CDR3 coding DNA: TGTGCCAGCAGTTACTCGCGGGTTTACGAGCAGTACGTC.

This clonotype was seen a handful of times. The CDR3 here is CASSYAVTKNIQYF. The CDR3 DNA follows: TGTGCCAGCAGTTACGCGGTTACCAAAAACATTCAGTACTTC. The rearrangement joins TRBV6-2 or TRBV6-3 to TRBJ2-4, with unresolved D. Trimming removed 2 bases from V and 2 bases from J, with 7 bases in between. This CDR3 contains 14 residues. The V gene's germline CDR1 is MNHEY and CDR2 SVGEGT.

V gene TRBV3-1 combines with J gene TRBJ1-1; 10 bases are a match to TRBD1. The germline V gene has CDR1 LGHDT and CDR2 YNNKEL (reference sequence). V lost 2 bases, J lost 0 bases, and 6 bases stayed unmatched. The CDR3 has 17 amino acids. For the CDR3, the DNA is TGTGCCAGCAGCCAAATGGGACAGGGGTTATTGAACACTGAAGCTTTCTTT. Amino acids: CASSQMGQGLLNTEAFF.

This chain uses TRBV27 with TRBJ1-5, with 8 positions matching TRBD1. The ends lost 0 bases at V and 0 bases at J; junction bases unmatched: 4. Germline V lookup: CDR1 MNHEY, CDR2 SMNVEV (reference sequence). CDR3 length: 17 residues. CDR3 nucleotide sequence: TGTGCCAGCAGTTTATCCTGGACAGGGTATAGCAATCAGCCCCAGCATTTT. Protein sequence: CASSLSWTGYSNQPQHF.

This clonotype was recorded a few times. The genes are TRBV5-1 and TRBJ1-1; TRBD1 matches at 9 bases. Germline V CDR1 and CDR2: SGHRS, YFSETQ. This CDR3 is 17 amino acids long. J lost 5 bases, V lost 3 bases, and 14 bases had no gene match. CDR3 protein: CASSSGDRALSLTEAFF. CDR3 coding DNA: TGCGCCAGCAGCTCGGGGGACAGGGCCTTAAGCTTGACTGAAGCTTTCTTT.

This clonotype appeared a few times. The V and J genes are TRBV6-5 and TRBJ1-2; TRBD1 matches 7 bases. Unmatched junction bases numbered 7, after V lost 5 bases and J lost 4 bases. Germline V gene sequence: CDR1 MNHEY, CDR2 SVGAGI. The CDR3 totals 14 residues. The CDR3 DNA sequence: TGTGCCAGCAGTGTAGACAGGGAGGGCTATGGCTACACCTTC. This gives the protein CASSVDREGYGYTF.

This clonotype came up a few times. The chain has TRBV9 and TRBJ2-5, with 10 bases fitting TRBD2. CDR3 length: 14 amino acids. Germline V gene lookup returns CDR1 SGDLS and CDR2 YYNGEE. Unmatched junction bases numbered 8, after V lost 2 bases and J lost 10 bases. Here the CDR3 reads CASSVSSGGSDQYF. The CDR3 DNA reads TGTGCCAGCAGCGTTTCTAGCGGGGGATCCGACCAGTACTTC. Filled out from reference TRBV9 and TRBJ2-5, the complete variable domain reads DSGVTQTPKHLITATGQRVTLRCSPRSGDLSVYWYQQSLDQGLQFLIQYYNGEERAKGNILERFSAQQFPDLHSELNLSSLELGDSALYFCASSVSSGGSDQYFGPGTRLLVL.

This clonotype showed up just a few times. This chain uses TRBV6-6 with TRBJ2-3, with D possibly matching TRBD2 (6 bases). CDR3 length equals 16 residues. Per the germline V gene, CDR1 is MNHNY and CDR2 is SVGAGI (reference sequence). Trimming left V 5 bases short and J 1 base short, with 16 bases between. The CDR3 here is CASSPPGLERTDTQYF. CDR3 in DNA: TGTGCCAGCAGTCCACCGGGACTTGAACGCACAGATACGCAGTATTTT.

This clonotype has just a few counts. The rearrangement uses TRBV5-6 and TRBJ2-2; 7 positions match TRBD1. This CDR3 contains 14 residues. V trimming: 8 bases; J trimming: 0 bases; junction bases outside the gene matches: 4. CDR1 and CDR2 (germline): SGHDT, YYEEEE. The CDR3 loop is CASNRGTNTGELFF. CDR3 DNA sequence: TGTGCCAGTAACAGGGGAACGAACACCGGGGAGCTGTTTTTT.

This clonotype has a handful of counts. The rearrangement joins TRBV6-2 or TRBV6-3 to TRBJ2-6; D is uncertain. The CDR3 contains 19 residues. Germline CDR1 and CDR2: MNHEY and SVGEGT. Trimming pared 1 base from V and 0 bases from J, leaving 16 bases between. CDR3 nucleotides: TGTGCCAGCAGTTACTTTCAGGCCGTCACGAGCTCTGGGGCCAACGTCCTGACTTTC. Translation: CASSYFQAVTSSGANVLTF.

This clonotype showed up just a few times. The V call is TRBV27, the J call TRBJ2-1; 8 nucleotides agree with TRBD1. The J segment lost 2 bases and the V segment lost 4 bases, leaving 4 bases of the junction unmatched. Germline V lookup: CDR1 MNHEY, CDR2 SMNVEV (reference sequence). This CDR3 comprises 15 residues. The CDR3: CASSSQGAPYNEQFF. As DNA, the CDR3 is TGTGCCAGCAGTTCCCAGGGGGCCCCCTACAATGAGCAGTTCTTC.

The rearrangement links TRBV28 to TRBJ2-7, with D maybe TRBD1 (5 bases). V was cut by 5 bases and J by 2 bases, with 13 bases left in between. CDR1 is MDHEN, CDR2 SYDVKM, per germline. There are 14 residues in the CDR3. DNA of the CDR3: TGTGCCAGCAGTACCCACGACAGAACCTACGAGCAGTACTTC. This encodes CASSTHDRTYEQYF.

This clonotype showed up just a few times. The rearrangement uses TRBV24-1 and TRBJ2-5, with 7 bases lining up with TRBD2. The germline V gene encodes CDR1 KGHDR and CDR2 SFDVKD. This CDR3 has 18 amino acids. The V segment lost 4 bases and the J segment 1 base; nucleotides outside the gene matches: 14. The CDR3 loop reads CATSDGQAGQRGQETQYF. The CDR3 bases are TGTGCCACCAGTGACGGACAAGCGGGGCAGCGGGGCCAAGAGACCCAGTACTTC.

The rearrangement links TRBV7-9 to TRBJ1-5; unclear D gene. Germline V lookup: CDR1 SEHNR, CDR2 FQNEAQ (reference sequence). This CDR3 comprises 17 residues. Between the trimmed V and J ends, which lost 1 base and 2 bases, there was a span of 15 bases. The CDR3 sequence is CASSLDEGSGRNQPQHF. The CDR3 DNA reads TGTGCCAGCAGCTTAGACGAAGGGAGTGGCCGCAATCAGCCCCAGCATTTT.

The chain combines TRBV6-2 or TRBV6-3 with TRBJ1-1, with no clear D. Germline CDR1 reads MNHEY; CDR2 reads SVGEGT. The CDR3 totals 14 residues. The V and J ends lost 6 bases and 3 bases respectively, with 14 bases between them. The CDR3 DNA is TGTGCCAGCAGCCGAAGGGATCATCACACTGAAGCTTTCTTT. It is translated as CASSRRDHHTEAFF.